The T cell receptor beta chain described here comes from a study of beta chain features in type 1 diabetes. The entirety of the isolated RNA underwent reverse transcription, so expressed TCRB transcripts were sequenced. Sequencing used immunoSEQ multiplex PCR; TCRdb keeps in-frame clones, though not all of them. The sample records 250,000 or so clones, 27% being singletons. Germline V gene data show CDR1 as SGHRS and CDR2 as YFSETQ. The CDR3 extends over 16 amino acids. V was pared by 4 bases and J by 7 bases, with 12 bases of the junction left unmatched. The clonotype originates from a young man in good health. The sample was central memory CD4+ T cells from blood. The rearrangement links TRBV5-1 to TRBJ2-1; 9 nucleotides match TRBD2. The CDR3 protein is CASSTGTSNLVNEQFF. The CDR3 DNA is TGCGCCAGCAGCACGGGGACTAGCAATTTAGTGAATGAGCAGTTCTTC.